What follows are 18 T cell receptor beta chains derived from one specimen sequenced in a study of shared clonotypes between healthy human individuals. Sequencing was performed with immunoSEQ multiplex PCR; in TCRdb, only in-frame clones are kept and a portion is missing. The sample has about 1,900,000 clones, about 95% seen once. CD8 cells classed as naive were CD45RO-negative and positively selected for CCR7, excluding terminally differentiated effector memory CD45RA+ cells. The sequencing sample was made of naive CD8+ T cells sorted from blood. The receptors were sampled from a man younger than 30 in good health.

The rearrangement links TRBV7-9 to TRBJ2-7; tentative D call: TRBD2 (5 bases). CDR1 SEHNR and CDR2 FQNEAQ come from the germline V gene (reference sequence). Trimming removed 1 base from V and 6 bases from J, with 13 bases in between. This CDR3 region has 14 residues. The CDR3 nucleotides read TGTGCCAGCAGCTTAGACGGGTTAACTAGCGAGCAGTACTTC. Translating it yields CASSLDGLTSEQYF.

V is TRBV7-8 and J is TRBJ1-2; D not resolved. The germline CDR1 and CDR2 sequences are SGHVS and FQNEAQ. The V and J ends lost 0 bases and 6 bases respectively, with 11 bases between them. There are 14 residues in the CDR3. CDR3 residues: CASSLAGSANGYTF. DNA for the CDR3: TGTGCCAGCAGCTTAGCGGGGTCGGCCAATGGCTACACCTTC.

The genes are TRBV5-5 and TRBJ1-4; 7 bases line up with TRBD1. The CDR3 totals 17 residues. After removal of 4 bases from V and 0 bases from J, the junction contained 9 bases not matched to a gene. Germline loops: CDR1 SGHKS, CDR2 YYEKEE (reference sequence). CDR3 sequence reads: CASSQGGDRPTNEKLFF. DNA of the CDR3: TGTGCCAGCAGCCAAGGGGGGGACAGACCAACTAATGAAAAACTGTTTTTT. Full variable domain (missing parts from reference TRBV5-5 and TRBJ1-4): DAGVTQSPTHLIKTRGQQVTLRCSPISGHKSVSWYQQVLGQGPQFIFQYYEKEERGRGNFPDRFSARQFPNYSSELNVNALLLGDSALYLCASSQGGDRPTNEKLFFGSGTQLSVL.

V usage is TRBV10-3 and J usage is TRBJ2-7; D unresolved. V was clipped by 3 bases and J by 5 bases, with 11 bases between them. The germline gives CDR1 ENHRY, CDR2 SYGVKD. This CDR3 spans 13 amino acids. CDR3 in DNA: TGTGCCATCAGTGACAACACAATAGACGAGCAGTACTTC. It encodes CAISDNTIDEQYF.

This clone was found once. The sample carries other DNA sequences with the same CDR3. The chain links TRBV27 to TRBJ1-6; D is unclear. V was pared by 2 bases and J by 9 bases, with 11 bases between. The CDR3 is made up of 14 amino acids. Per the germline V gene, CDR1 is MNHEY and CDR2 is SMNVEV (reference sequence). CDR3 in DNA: TGTGCCAGCAGTTTAGATCGGGCGGGTTCACCCCTCCACTTT. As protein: CASSLDRAGSPLHF.

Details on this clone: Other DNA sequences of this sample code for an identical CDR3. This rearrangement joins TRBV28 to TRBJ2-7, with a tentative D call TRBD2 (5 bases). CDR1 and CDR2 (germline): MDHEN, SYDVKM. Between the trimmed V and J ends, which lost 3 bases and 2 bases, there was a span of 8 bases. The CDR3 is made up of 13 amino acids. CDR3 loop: CASSFGETYEQYF. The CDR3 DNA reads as TGTGCCAGCAGTTTTGGGGAGACCTACGAGCAGTACTTC.

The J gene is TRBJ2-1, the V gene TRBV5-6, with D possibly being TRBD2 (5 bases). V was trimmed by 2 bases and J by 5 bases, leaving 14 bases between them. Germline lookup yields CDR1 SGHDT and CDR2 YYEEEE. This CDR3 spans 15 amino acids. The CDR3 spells CASSFFPTGNNEQFF. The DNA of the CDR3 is TGTGCCAGCAGCTTTTTCCCCACGGGAAACAATGAGCAGTTCTTC.

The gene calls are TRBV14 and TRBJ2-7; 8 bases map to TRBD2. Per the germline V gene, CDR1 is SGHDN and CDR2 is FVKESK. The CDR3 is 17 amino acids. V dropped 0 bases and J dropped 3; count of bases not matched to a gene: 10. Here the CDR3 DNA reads TGTGCCAGCAGCCAAGAAGGCGGAGCGGGGGCAGTCTACGAGCAGTACTTC. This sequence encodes CASSQEGGAGAVYEQYF.

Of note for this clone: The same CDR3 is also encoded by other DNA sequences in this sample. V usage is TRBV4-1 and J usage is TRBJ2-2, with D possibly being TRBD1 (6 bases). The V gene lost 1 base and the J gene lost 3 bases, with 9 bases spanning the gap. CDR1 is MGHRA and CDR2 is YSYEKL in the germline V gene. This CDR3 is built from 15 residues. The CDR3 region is CASSQGGGDTGELFF. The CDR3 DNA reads TGCGCCAGCAGCCAAGGAGGGGGAGACACCGGGGAGCTGTTTTTT.

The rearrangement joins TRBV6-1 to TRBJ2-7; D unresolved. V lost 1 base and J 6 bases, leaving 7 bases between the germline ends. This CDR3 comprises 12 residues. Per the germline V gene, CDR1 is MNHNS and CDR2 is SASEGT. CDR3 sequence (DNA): TGTGCCAGCAGTGAAGGAAGAGGCGAGCAGTACTTC. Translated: CASSEGRGEQYF.

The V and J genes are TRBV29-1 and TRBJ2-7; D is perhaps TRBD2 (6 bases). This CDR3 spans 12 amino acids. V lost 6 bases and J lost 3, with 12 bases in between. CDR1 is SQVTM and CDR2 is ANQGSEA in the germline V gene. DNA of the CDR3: TGCAGCGTACTACTAGCAAGCTACGAGCAGTACTTC. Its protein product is CSVLLASYEQYF.

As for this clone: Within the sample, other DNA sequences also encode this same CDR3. The CDR3: CASSLVGISYNEQFF. Written as DNA, the CDR3 is TGTGCCAGCAGCTTAGTTGGGATCTCCTACAATGAGCAGTTCTTC. V and J are TRBV7-9 and TRBJ2-1; D gene ambiguous. This CDR3 is 15 amino acids long. Trimming took 1 base from V and 0 from J, leaving 7 bases between them. Germline-derived CDR1 and CDR2 are SEHNR and FQNEAQ (reference sequence).

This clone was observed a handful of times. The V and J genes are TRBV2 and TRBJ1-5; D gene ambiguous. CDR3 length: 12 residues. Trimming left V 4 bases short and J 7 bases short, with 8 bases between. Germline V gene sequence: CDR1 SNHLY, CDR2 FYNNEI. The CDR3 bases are TGTGCCAGCAGTGGGACGCGACAGCCCCAGCATTTT. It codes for CASSGTRQPQHF.

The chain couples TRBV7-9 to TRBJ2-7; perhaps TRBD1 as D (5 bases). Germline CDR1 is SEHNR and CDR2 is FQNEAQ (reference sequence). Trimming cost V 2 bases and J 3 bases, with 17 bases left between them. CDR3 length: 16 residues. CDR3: CASSLTTVLGVYEQYF. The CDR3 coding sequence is TGTGCCAGCAGCTTAACCACGGTATTAGGGGTCTACGAGCAGTACTTC. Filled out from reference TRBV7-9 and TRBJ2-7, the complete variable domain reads DTGVSQNPRHKITKRGQNVTFRCDPISEHNRLYWYRQTLGQGPEFLTYFQNEAQLEKSRLLSDRFSAERPKGSFSTLEIQRTEQGDSAMYLCASSLTTVLGVYEQYFGPGTRLTVT.

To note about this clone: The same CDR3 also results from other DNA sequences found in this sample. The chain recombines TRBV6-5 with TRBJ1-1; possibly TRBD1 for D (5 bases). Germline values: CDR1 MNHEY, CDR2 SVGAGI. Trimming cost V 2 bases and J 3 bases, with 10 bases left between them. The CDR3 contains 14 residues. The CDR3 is CASSYRVGDTEAFF. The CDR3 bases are TGTGCCAGCAGTTACCGGGTGGGGGACACTGAAGCTTTCTTT.

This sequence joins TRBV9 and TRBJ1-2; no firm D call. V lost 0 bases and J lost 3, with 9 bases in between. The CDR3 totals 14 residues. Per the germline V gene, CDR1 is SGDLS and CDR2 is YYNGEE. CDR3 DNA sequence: TGTGCCAGCAGCGTAGATTCAGCCTACTATGGCTACACCTTC. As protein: CASSVDSAYYGYTF.

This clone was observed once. The CDR3 nucleotides are TGTGCCAGCAGTTATAACAGGGCCCATGGCTACACCTTC. Residues: CASSYNRAHGYTF. The chain uses TRBV6-5 and TRBJ1-2, with D maybe TRBD1 (6 bases). Trimming pared 3 bases from V and 6 bases from J, leaving 11 bases between. Germline V gene data show CDR1 as MNHEY and CDR2 as SVGAGI. This CDR3 contains 13 residues.

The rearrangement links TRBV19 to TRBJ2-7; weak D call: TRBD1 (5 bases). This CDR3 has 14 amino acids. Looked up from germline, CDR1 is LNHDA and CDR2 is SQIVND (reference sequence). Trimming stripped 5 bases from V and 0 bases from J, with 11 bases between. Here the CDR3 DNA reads TGTGCCAGTAGTCACGGACACCTCTCCTACGAGCAGTACTTC. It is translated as CASSHGHLSYEQYF.